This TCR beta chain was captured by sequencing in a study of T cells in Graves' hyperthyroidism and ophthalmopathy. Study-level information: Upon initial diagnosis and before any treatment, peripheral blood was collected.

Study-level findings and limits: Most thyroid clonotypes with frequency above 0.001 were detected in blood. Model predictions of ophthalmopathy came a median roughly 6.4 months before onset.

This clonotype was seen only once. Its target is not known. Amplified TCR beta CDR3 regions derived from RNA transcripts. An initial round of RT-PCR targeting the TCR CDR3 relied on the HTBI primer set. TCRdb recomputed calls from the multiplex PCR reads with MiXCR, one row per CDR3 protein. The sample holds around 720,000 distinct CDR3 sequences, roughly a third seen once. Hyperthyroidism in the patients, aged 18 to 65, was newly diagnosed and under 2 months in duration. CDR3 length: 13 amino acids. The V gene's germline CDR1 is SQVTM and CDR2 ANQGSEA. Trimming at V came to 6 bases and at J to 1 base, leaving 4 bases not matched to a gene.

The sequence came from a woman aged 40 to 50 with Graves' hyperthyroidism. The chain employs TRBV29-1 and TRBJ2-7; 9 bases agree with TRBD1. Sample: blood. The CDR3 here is CSVRDRGSYEQYF. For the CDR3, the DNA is TGCAGCGTACGAGACAGGGGGTCCTACGAGCAGTACTTC.